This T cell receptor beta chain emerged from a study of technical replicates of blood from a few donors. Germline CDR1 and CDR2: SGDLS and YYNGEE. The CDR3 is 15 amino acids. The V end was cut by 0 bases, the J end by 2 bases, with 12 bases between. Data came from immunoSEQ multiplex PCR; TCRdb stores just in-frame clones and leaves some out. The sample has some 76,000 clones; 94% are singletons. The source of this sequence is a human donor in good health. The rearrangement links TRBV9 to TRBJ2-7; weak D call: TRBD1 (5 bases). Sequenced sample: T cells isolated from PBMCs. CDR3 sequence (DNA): TGTGCCAGCAGCGTAGCTCCAGGGTTGACCTACGAGCAGTACTTC. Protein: CASSVAPGLTYEQYF.